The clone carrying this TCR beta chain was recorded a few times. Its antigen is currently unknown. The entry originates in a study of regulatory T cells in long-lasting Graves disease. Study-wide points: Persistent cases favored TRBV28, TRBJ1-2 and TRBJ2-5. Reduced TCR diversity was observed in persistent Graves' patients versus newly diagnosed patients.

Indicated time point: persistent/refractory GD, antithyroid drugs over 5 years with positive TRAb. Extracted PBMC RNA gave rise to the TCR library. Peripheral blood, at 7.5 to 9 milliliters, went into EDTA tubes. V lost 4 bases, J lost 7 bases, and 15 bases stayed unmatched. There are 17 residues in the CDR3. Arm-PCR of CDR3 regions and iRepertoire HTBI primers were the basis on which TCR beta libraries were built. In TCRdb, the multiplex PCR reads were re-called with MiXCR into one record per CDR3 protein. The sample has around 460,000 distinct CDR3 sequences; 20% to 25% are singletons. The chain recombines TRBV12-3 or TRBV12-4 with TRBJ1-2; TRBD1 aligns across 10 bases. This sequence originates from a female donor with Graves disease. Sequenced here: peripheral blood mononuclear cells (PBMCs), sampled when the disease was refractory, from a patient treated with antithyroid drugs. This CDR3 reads CASSYAGTGAYSGGYTF. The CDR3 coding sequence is TGTGCCAGCAGTTACGCCGGGACAGGGGCCTATTCCGGTGGCTACACCTTC.